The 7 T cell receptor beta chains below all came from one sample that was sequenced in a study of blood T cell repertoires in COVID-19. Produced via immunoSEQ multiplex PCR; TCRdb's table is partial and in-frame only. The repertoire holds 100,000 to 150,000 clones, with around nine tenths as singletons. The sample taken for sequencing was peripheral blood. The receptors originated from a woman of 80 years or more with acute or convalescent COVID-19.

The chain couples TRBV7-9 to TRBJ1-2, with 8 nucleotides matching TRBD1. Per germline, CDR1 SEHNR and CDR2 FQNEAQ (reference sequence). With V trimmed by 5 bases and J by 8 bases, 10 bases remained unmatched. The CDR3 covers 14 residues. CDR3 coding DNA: TGTGCCAGCAGCAAGGACAGGGCTGTTTTGGGCTACACCTTC. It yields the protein CASSKDRAVLGYTF.

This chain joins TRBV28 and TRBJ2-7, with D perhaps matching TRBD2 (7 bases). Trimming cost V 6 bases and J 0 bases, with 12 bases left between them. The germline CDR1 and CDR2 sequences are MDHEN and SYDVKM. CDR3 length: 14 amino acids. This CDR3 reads CASRAGHSSYEQYF. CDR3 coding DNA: TGTGCCAGCAGAGCGGGACATAGCTCCTACGAGCAGTACTTC.

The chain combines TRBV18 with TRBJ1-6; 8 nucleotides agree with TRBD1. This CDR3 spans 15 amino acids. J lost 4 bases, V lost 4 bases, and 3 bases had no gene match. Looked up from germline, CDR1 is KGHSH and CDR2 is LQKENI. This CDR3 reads CASSLRQGYNSPLHF. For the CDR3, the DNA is TGTGCCAGCTCACTCAGACAGGGGTATAATTCACCCCTCCACTTT.

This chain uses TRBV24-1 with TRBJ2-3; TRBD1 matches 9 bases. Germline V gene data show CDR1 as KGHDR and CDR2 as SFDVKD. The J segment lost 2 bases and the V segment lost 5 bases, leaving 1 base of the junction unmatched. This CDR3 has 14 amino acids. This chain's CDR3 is CATSGDRDTDTQYF. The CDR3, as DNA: TGTGCCACCAGTGGGGACAGGGACACAGATACGCAGTATTTT.

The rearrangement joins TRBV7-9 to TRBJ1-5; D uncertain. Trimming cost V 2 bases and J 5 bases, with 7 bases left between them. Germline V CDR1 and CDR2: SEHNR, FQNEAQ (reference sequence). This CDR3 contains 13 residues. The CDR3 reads CASSLIHDQPQHF. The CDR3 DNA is TGTGCCAGCAGCTTAATCCATGATCAGCCCCAGCATTTT. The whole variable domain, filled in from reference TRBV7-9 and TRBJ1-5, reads DTGVSQNPRHKITKRGQNVTFRCDPISEHNRLYWYRQTLGQGPEFLTYFQNEAQLEKSRLLSDRFSAERPKGSFSTLEIQRTEQGDSAMYLCASSLIHDQPQHFGDGTRLSIL.

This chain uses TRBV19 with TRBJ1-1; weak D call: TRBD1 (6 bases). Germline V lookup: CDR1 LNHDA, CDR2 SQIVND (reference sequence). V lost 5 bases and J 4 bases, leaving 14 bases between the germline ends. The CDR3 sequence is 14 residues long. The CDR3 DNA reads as TGTGCCAGTAGTCGGACAGCTCGTGGCACTGAAGCTTTCTTT. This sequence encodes CASSRTARGTEAFF.

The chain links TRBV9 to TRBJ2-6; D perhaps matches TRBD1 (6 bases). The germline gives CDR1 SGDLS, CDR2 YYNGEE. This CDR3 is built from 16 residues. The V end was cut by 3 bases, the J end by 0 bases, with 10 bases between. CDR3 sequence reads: CASSDDRSSGANVLTF. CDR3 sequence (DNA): TGTGCCAGCAGCGACGACAGGAGCTCTGGGGCCAACGTCCTGACTTTC.